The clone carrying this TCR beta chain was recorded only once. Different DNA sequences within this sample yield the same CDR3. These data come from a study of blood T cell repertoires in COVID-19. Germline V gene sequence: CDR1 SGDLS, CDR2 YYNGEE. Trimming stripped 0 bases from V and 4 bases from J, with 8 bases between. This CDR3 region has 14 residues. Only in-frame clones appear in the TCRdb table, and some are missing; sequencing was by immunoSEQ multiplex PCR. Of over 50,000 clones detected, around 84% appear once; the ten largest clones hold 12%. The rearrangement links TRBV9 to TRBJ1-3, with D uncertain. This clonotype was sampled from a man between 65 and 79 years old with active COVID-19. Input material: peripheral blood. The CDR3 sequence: CASSVDSNGNTIYF. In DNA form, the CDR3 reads TGTGCCAGCAGCGTAGACTCCAACGGAAACACCATATATTTT. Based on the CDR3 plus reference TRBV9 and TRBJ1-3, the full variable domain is DSGVTQTPKHLITATGQRVTLRCSPRSGDLSVYWYQQSLDQGLQFLIQYYNGEERAKGNILERFSAQQFPDLHSELNLSSLELGDSALYFCASSVDSNGNTIYFGEGSWLTVV.